The rows below give T cell receptor beta chains drawn from one sample of a study of T cell changes during pregnancy in multiple sclerosis. Data came from immunoSEQ multiplex PCR; TCRdb stores just in-frame clones and leaves some out. The sample includes over 15,000 clones, 84% of them seen just once. The material was CD8+ T cells from peripheral blood mononuclear cells, obtained in the second trimester of pregnancy. The receptor source for this set is a female donor in good health, enrolled as a control in a pregnancy study. The conserved cysteine and the conserved F or W are not part of the CDR3 here.

V gene: TRBV4-3; J gene: TRBJ2-3; CDR3 protein: ASSLARTGGVDTQY
V gene: TRBV4-3; J gene: TRBJ2-3; CDR3 protein: ASSPGPGQGFADTQY
V gene: TRBV13; J gene: TRBJ1-2; CDR3 protein: ASTPGQGASGGYT
V gene: TRBV4-1; J gene: TRBJ1-5; CDR3 protein: ASSQGQGAGQPQH
V gene: TRBV6-4; J gene: TRBJ1-4; CDR3 protein: ARRQAEKLF
V gene: TRBV5-5; J gene: TRBJ1-2; CDR3 protein: ASSPTGGRDGYT
V gene: TRBV5-1; J gene: TRBJ2-1; CDR3 protein: ASSDGTSGDNPF
V gene: TRBV4-3; J gene: TRBJ1-4; CDR3 protein: ASSQDRGWYEKLF
V gene: TRBV28; J gene: TRBJ2-7; CDR3 protein: ASRDRVTYEQY
V gene: TRBV28; J gene: TRBJ1-2; CDR3 protein: ASSNRDRIVSGT
V gene: TRBV7-9; J gene: TRBJ2-5; CDR3 protein: ASSLVQRGAQETQY
V gene: TRBV28; J gene: TRBJ1-1; CDR3 protein: ASSLIYPEGSTEAF
V gene: TRBV5-3; J gene: TRBJ2-7; CDR3 protein: ARRLAGWSYEQY
V gene: TRBV11-1; J gene: TRBJ2-7; CDR3 protein: ASSYLGAGGSYEQY
V gene: TRBV10-3; J gene: TRBJ1-1; CDR3 protein: AISEGWGQANTEAF
V gene: TRBV5-4; J gene: TRBJ2-1; CDR3 protein: ASSLVAGQGGEQF
V gene: TRBV13; J gene: TRBJ2-7; CDR3 protein: ASGRTGHHEQY
V gene: TRBV10-3; J gene: TRBJ1-6; CDR3 protein: ASQGLGSNSPLH
V gene: TRBV15; J gene: TRBJ1-1; CDR3 protein: ATSRDPEAGEAF
V gene: TRBV4-1; J gene: TRBJ1-5; CDR3 protein: ASSQHRGLQPQH
V gene: TRBV4-1; J gene: TRBJ2-1; CDR3 protein: ASSQPDGGAGDYNEQF
V gene: TRBV6-5; J gene: TRBJ1-1; CDR3 protein: ASSRRGTPNTEAF
V gene: TRBV18; J gene: TRBJ1-5; CDR3 protein: ASSRTGTGDQPQH
V gene: TRBV7-2; J gene: TRBJ2-1; CDR3 protein: ASSFGGYEQF
V gene: TRBV11-2; J gene: TRBJ1-3; CDR3 protein: ASSFGGNTIY
V gene: TRBV2; J gene: TRBJ2-1; CDR3 protein: ASSAGTGDL
V gene: TRBV9; J gene: TRBJ2-3; CDR3 protein: ASSDGQGSTDTQY
V gene: TRBV5-6; J gene: TRBJ2-7; CDR3 protein: ASSLAGGSSYEQY
V gene: TRBV30; J gene: TRBJ2-3; CDR3 protein: AWSGAGGADTQY
V gene: TRBV6-6; J gene: TRBJ1-4; CDR3 protein: ASGEGEAEKLF
V gene: TRBV5-1; J gene: TRBJ2-7; CDR3 protein: ASSIDSRSYEQY
V gene: TRBV5-6; J gene: TRBJ2-1; CDR3 protein: ASASGGDNEQF
V gene: TRBV19; J gene: TRBJ1-5; CDR3 protein: ASSMTESNQPQH
V gene: TRBV11-3; J gene: TRBJ2-2; CDR3 protein: ASSLAGGSGELF
V gene: TRBV4-3; J gene: TRBJ1-1; CDR3 protein: ASSQGTTGMNTEAF
V gene: TRBV5-1; J gene: TRBJ2-7; CDR3 protein: ASSGTGNEQY
V gene: TRBV29-1; J gene: TRBJ2-1; CDR3 protein: SGASGGTRSYNEQF
V gene: TRBV9; J gene: TRBJ1-1; CDR3 protein: ASSVGRRPNTEAF
V gene: TRBV4-3; J gene: TRBJ1-1; CDR3 protein: ASSQALGQGAFNTEAF
V gene: TRBV28; J gene: TRBJ2-3; CDR3 protein: ASRRTRQGHPEY
V gene: TRBV6-1; J gene: TRBJ2-7; CDR3 protein: ASSAREQY
V gene: TRBV9; J gene: TRBJ2-3; CDR3 protein: ASSPRLATSTDTQY
V gene: TRBV4-2; J gene: TRBJ2-2; CDR3 protein: ASSQDWSTGELF
V gene: TRBV7-9; J gene: TRBJ1-2; CDR3 protein: ASSLIETGKYGYT
V gene: TRBV7-3; J gene: TRBJ2-1; CDR3 protein: ASSLTLAGGHNEQF
V gene: TRBV13; J gene: TRBJ1-1; CDR3 protein: ASSYGTVNTEAF
V gene: TRBV2; J gene: TRBJ1-5; CDR3 protein: ASSRDRGGNQPQH
V gene: TRBV14; J gene: TRBJ1-1; CDR3 protein: ASSYKPTGESF
V gene: TRBV4-1; J gene: TRBJ1-4; CDR3 protein: ASSEGGGGQKLF
V gene: TRBV5-1; J gene: TRBJ2-7; CDR3 protein: ASSLESGQSGYEQY
V gene: TRBV28; J gene: TRBJ2-3; CDR3 protein: ASSKTPTDTQY
V gene: TRBV5-1; J gene: TRBJ2-5; CDR3 protein: ASSGDRGRGQETQY
V gene: TRBV4-1; J gene: TRBJ2-2; CDR3 protein: ASSQRRGGTGELF
V gene: TRBV5-5; J gene: TRBJ1-1; CDR3 protein: ASSRTGGAGNTEAF
V gene: TRBV18; J gene: TRBJ1-2; CDR3 protein: ASSSGTTSYGYT
V gene: TRBV7-2; J gene: TRBJ2-7; CDR3 protein: ASSFNEKYEQY